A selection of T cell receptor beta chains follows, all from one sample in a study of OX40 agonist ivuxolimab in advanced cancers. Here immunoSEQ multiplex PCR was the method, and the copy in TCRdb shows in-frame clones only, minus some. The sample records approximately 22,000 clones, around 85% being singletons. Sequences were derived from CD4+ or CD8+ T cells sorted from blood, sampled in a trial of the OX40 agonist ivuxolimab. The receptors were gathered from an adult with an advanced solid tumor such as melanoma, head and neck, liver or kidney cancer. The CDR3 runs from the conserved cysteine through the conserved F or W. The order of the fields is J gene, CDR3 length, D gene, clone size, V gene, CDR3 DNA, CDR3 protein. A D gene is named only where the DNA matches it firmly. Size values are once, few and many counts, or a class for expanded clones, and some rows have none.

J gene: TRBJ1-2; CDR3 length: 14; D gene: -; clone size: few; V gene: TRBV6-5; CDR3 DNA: TGTGCCAGCGGACCACTGGGGGGGGTCGATGGCTACACCTTC; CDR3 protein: CASGPLGGVDGYTF
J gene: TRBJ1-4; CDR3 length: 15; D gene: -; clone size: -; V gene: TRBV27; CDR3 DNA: TGTGCCAGCAGTTTGGGGGGCCGGGATACTGAAAAACTGTTTTTT; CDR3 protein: CASSLGGRDTEKLFF
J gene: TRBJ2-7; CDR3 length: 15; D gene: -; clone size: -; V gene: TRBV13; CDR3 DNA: TGTGCCAGCAGCCTAACGGGACTTACCGAGGGCGAGCAGTACTTC; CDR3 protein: CASSLTGLTEGEQYF
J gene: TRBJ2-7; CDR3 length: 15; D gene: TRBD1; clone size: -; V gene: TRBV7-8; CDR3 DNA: TGTGCCAGCAGCTTAGAACAGGGGTACCCCTACGAGCAGTACTTC; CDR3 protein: CASSLEQGYPYEQYF
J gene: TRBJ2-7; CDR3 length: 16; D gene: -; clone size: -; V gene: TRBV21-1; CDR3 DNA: TGTGCCAGCAGCAAAGGGACCGGGACGGACCCTTGTGAGCAGTACTTC; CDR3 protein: CASSKGTGTDPCEQYF
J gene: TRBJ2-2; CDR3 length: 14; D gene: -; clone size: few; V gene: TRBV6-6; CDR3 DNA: TGTGCCAGCAGTTACGCGAGGGTCACCGGGGAGCTGTTTTTT; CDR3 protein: CASSYARVTGELFF
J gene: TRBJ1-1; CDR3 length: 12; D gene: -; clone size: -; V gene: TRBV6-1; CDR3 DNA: TGTGCCAGCAGCCTTGGGACATCTGAAGCTTTCTTT; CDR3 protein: CASSLGTSEAFF
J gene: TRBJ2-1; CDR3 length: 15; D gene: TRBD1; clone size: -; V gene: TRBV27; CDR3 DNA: TGTGCCAGCCAGACCGGGACAGGGTTCTACAATGAGCAGTTCTTC; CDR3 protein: CASQTGTGFYNEQFF
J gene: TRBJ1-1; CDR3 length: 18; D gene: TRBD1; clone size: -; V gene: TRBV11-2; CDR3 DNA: TGTGCCAGCAGCTCTCCGGACAGGGTACCAGAGGGGAACACTGAAGCTTTCTTT; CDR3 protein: CASSSPDRVPEGNTEAFF
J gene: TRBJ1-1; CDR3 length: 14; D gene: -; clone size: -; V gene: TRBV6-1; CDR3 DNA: TGTGCCAGCAGGGACGACGGATTGAACACTGAAGCTTTCTTT; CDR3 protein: CASRDDGLNTEAFF
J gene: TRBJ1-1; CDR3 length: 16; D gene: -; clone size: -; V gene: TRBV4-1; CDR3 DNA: TGCGCCAGCAGCCAAGAAGGCCTGATAGTGAACACTGAAGCTTTCTTT; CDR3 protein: CASSQEGLIVNTEAFF
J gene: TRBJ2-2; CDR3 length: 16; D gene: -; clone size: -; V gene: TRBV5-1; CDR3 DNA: TGCGCCAGCAGCTTGGGATCAGGGAGTCTGTCCGGGGAGCTGTTTTTT; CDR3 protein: CASSLGSGSLSGELFF
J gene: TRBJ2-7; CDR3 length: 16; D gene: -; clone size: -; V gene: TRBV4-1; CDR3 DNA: TGCGCCAGCAGCCAAGCTCCGAGGACGGGCCTCTACGAGCAGTACTTC; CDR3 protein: CASSQAPRTGLYEQYF
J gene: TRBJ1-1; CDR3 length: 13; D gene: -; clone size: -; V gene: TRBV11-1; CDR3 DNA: TGTGCCAGCAGCCCCGGATTGAACACTGAAGCTTTCTTT; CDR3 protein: CASSPGLNTEAFF
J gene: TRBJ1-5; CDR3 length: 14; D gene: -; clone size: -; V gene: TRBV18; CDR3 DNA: TGTGCCAGCTCATACTCCGGGACACATCAGCCCCAGCATTTT; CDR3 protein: CASSYSGTHQPQHF
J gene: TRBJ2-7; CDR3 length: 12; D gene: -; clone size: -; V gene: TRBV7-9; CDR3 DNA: TGTGCCAGCAGCTTCGGGGTCTACGAGCAGTACTTC; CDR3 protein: CASSFGVYEQYF
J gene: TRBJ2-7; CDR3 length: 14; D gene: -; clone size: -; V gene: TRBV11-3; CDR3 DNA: TGTGCCAGCAGCCCCCAGGGCAGGCCCAACGAGCAGTACTTC; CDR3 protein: CASSPQGRPNEQYF
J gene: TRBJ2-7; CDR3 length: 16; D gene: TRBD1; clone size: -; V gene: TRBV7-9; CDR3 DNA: TGTGCCAGCAGCTTAGCGCTCGGGACAGAATCCTACGAGCAGTACTTC; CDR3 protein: CASSLALGTESYEQYF